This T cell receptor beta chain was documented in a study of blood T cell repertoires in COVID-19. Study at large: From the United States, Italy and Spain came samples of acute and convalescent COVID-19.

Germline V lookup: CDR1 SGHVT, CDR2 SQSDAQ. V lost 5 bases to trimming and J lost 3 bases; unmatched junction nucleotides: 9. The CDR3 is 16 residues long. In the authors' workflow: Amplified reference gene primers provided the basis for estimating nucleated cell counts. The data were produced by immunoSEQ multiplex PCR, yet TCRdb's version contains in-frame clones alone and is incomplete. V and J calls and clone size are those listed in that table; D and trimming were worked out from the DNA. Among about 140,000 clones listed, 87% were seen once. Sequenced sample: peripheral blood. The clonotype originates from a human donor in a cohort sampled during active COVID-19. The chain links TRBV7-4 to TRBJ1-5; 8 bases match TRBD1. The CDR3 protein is CASSRTGILSNQPQHF. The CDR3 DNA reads TGTGCCAGCAGCCGGACAGGGATCCTGTCCAATCAGCCCCAGCATTTT. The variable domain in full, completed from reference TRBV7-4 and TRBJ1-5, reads GAGVSQSPRYKVAKRGRDVALRCDSISGHVTLYWYRQTLGQGSEVLTYSQSDAQRDKSGRPSGRFSAERPERSVSTLKIQRTEQGDSAVYLCASSRTGILSNQPQHFGDGTRLSIL.